The source of this T cell receptor beta chain is a study of T cells in Graves' hyperthyroidism and ophthalmopathy. Overall study: Any treatment followed the collection of peripheral blood at initial diagnosis. The study, taken as a whole, reports: Blood also carried most thyroid clonotypes expanded above 0.001.

This clonotype was counted between two and nine times. Its antigen is as yet unknown. It was RNA transcripts that yielded the amplified TCR beta CDR3 regions. HTBI primers were the set used in a first-round RT-PCR of the TCR CDR3. TCRdb re-analysed the multiplex PCR reads in MiXCR, keeping a single row per CDR3 protein. The sample comprises 700,000 or so distinct CDR3 sequences, about 16% of which are singletons, and around 7.7% rests with the top ten. CDR1 and CDR2 from the germline V gene are LGHDT and YNNKEL (reference sequence). The V end lost 3 bases, the J end lost 0 bases, and 17 bases lay between the germline ends. The CDR3 runs to 17 residues. The hyperthyroidism patients had all been newly diagnosed, and their disease duration was under 2 months. Their ages ranged from 18 to 65 years. A patient was excluded if there was uncontrolled infection, other autoimmune disease, pregnancy or lactation.

The chain has TRBV3-1 and TRBJ1-1; no clear D gene. Sequencing was performed on blood. The source of this sequence is a man aged 18 to 30 with Graves' hyperthyroidism. CDR3 in DNA: TGTGCCAGCAGCCATAGTACGGCAGCTTACATGAACACTGAAGCTTTCTTT. It encodes CASSHSTAAYMNTEAFF.